The present T cell receptor beta chain was sequenced within a study of blood T cell repertoires in COVID-19. The CDR3 length is 14 residues. V trimming: 6 bases; J trimming: 2 bases; junction bases outside the gene matches: 3. Per the germline V gene, CDR1 is MDHEN and CDR2 is SYDVKM. In the source study's methods: Estimates of nucleated cell counts were drawn from the amplification of reference gene primers. The assay was immunoSEQ multiplex PCR, and TCRdb's table has in-frame clones only and misses some. From that table come the V and J calls and clone size; the DNA was used to work out D and trimming. In the table there are 150,000 to 200,000 clones, just under 90% of which are singletons.

This clonotype was sampled from a man aged 18 to 29 with active or convalescent COVID-19. The rearrangement joins TRBV28 to TRBJ2-3, with 9 bases aligning to TRBD2. The sample was peripheral blood. The CDR3 here is CASSAGGVTDTQYF. The CDR3 bases are TGTGCCAGCAGCGCGGGGGGGGTCACAGATACGCAGTATTTT. Using reference TRBV28 and TRBJ2-3 for the parts outside the CDR3, the full variable domain is DVKVTQSSRYLVKRTGEKVFLECVQDMDHENMFWYRQDPGLGLRLIYFSYDVKMKEKGDIPEGYSVSREKKERFSLILESASTNQTSMYLCASSAGGVTDTQYFGPGTRLTVL.